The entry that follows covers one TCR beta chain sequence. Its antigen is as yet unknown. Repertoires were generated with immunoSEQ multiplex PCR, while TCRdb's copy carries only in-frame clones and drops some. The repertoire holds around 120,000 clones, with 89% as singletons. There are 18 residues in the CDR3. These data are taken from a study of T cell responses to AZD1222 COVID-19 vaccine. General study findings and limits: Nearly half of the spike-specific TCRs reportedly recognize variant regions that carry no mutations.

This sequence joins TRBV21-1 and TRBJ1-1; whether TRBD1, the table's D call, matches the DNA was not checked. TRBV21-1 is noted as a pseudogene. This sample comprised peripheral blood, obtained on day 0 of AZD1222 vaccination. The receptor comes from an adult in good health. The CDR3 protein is CASSSPEEEGAINTEAFF. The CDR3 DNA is TGTGCCAGCAGCTCCCCCGAAGAAGAGGGGGCAATTAACACTGAAGCTTTCTTT.